These 24 T cell receptor beta chains came from one sample sequenced in a study of Ad26.COV2.S vaccination and SARS-CoV-2 variants. Some clones are missing from TCRdb's copy, which holds only in-frame ones; the method was immunoSEQ multiplex PCR. The sample holds 300,000 to 500,000 clones, approximately 86% seen once. Indicated treatment: about 20 received Ad26.COV2.S at low or high dose, single or two shots; about 5 received placebo; per-sample allocation not given. The samples date from day 63 after the first vaccine or placebo injection. The sample was peripheral blood, taken in a trial of Ad26.COV2.S vaccine versus placebo. These receptors originate from a person aged 18-60 years who received the Ad26.COV2.S COVID-19 vaccine or a placebo.

The rearrangement joins TRBV2 to TRBJ1-1; 9 nucleotides match TRBD1. The CDR3 contains 14 residues. Germline CDR1 reads SNHLY; CDR2 reads FYNNEI. The junction had 5 bases not matched to a gene; V was cut back by 4 bases and J by 5 bases. The CDR3 spells CASSVWTGETEAFF. The CDR3 nucleotides are TGTGCCAGCAGTGTTTGGACAGGGGAAACTGAAGCTTTCTTT.

The chain links TRBV6-6 to TRBJ1-1; D uncertain. The CDR3 extends over 12 amino acids. CDR1 and CDR2 from the germline V gene are MNHNY and SVGAGI (reference sequence). V was cut by 5 bases and J by 0 bases, with 4 bases left in between. CDR3 amino acids: CASSAVNTEAFF. CDR3 nucleotide sequence: TGTGCCAGCAGTGCAGTGAACACTGAAGCTTTCTTT.

This chain joins TRBV6-5 and TRBJ2-2; the D is unclear. The CDR3 is 14 residues long. The V and J ends lost 7 bases and 6 bases respectively, with 15 bases between them. From germline, CDR1 is MNHEY and CDR2 SVGAGI. The CDR3 DNA is TGTGCCAGCAAAGGTTTGCCTAGTCCCGGGGAGCTGTTTTTT. It codes for CASKGLPSPGELFF.

The CDR3 spells CASSQAVGPPYEQYF. CDR3 DNA: TGTGCCAGCAGCCAAGCTGTGGGGCCCCCCTACGAGCAGTACTTC. V is TRBV3-1 (or the pseudogene TRBV3-2) and J is TRBJ2-7, with D perhaps TRBD1 (5 bases). Germline V lookup: CDR1 LGHDT, CDR2 YNNKEL (reference sequence). The CDR3 sequence is 15 residues long. The ends were cut back, 1 base at V and 2 bases at J, with 12 bases in the middle.

This clone was seen more than once but under ten times. The chain is built from TRBV29-1 and TRBJ2-5; no clear D gene. The CDR3 has 11 amino acids. CDR1 is SQVTM, CDR2 ANQGSEA, per germline. Trimming cost V 2 bases and J 6 bases, with 7 bases left between them. The CDR3: CSVESSKTQYF. For the CDR3, the DNA is TGCAGCGTTGAATCGTCGAAGACCCAGTACTTC.

This clone was observed a few times. The rearrangement uses TRBV5-5 and TRBJ1-2, with D perhaps TRBD1 (6 bases). In germline, CDR1 is SGHKS, CDR2 YYEKEE (reference sequence). The germline V and J ends were trimmed by 6 bases and 6 bases, with 15 bases remaining between them. This CDR3 is 13 amino acids long. The CDR3 loop is CASTVTGSNGYTF. The CDR3 bases are TGTGCCAGCACCGTAACAGGGTCCAATGGCTACACCTTC.

The chain recombines TRBV4-1 with TRBJ2-2; no definite D call. Trimming removed 2 bases from V and 6 bases from J, with 16 bases in between. Germline V gene data show CDR1 as MGHRA and CDR2 as YSYEKL. There are 16 residues in the CDR3. The CDR3 DNA sequence: TGCGCCAGCAGCCAATGGTATGGGCAGATCCCCGGGGAGCTGTTTTTT. Amino acids: CASSQWYGQIPGELFF.

This clone was detected a few times. The genes are TRBV9 and TRBJ1-6; the D gene is possibly TRBD1 (6 bases). Trimming removed 3 bases from V and 10 bases from J, with 14 bases in between. Germline lookup yields CDR1 SGDLS and CDR2 YYNGEE. The CDR3 runs to 14 residues. The CDR3: CASSGTVGGSPLHF. The CDR3 nucleotides are TGTGCCAGCAGCGGGACAGTAGGTGGGTCACCCCTCCACTTT.

This chain uses TRBV7-9 with TRBJ1-1; tentative D call: TRBD1 (6 bases). The CDR3 totals 15 residues. Between the trimmed V and J ends, which lost 1 base and 5 bases, there was a span of 14 bases. Germline V gene data show CDR1 as SEHNR and CDR2 as FQNEAQ (reference sequence). Here the CDR3 reads CASSLVGGLGTEAFF. CDR3 in DNA: TGTGCCAGCAGCTTAGTGGGGGGGCTAGGAACTGAAGCTTTCTTT.

CDR3 nucleotides: TGTGCCATCACCCCGAGGGAAATAGGGTCCCCTGGCGAGCAGTACTTC. The encoded protein is CAITPREIGSPGEQYF. The rearrangement joins TRBV10-3 to TRBJ2-7, with a possible D match to TRBD2 (5 bases). This CDR3 comprises 16 residues. CDR1 and CDR2 from the germline V gene are ENHRY and SYGVKD. With 7 bases removed from V and 6 bases from J, the gap between germline ends came to 25 bases.

V is TRBV27 and J is TRBJ2-7; 8 bases line up with TRBD2. In germline, CDR1 is MNHEY, CDR2 SMNVEV (reference sequence). With V trimmed by 9 bases and J by 3 bases, 7 bases remained unmatched. CDR3 length: 13 residues. As DNA, the CDR3 is TGTGCCAGTAGCGGGACGGCCCTCTACGAGCAGTACTTC. Amino acids: CASSGTALYEQYF.

CDR3 DNA: TGTGCCTCCTCCCGGACAAGGAATGAAGCTTTCTTT. Translation gives CASSRTRNEAFF. The chain combines TRBV30 with TRBJ1-1; maybe TRBD1 (5 bases). The CDR3 runs 12 residues. V dropped 7 bases and J dropped 7 bases, with 16 bases sitting between them. The germline V gene has CDR1 GTSNPN and CDR2 SVGIG (reference sequence).

J is TRBJ1-2 and V is TRBV5-3; TRBD1 agrees at 7 bases. TRBV5-3 is placed among ORFs of uncertain function. This CDR3 has 16 residues. Losses at the gene ends were 1 base for V and 0 bases for J; bases not matched to a gene: 6. CDR3 amino acids: CARSLTGADTNYGYTF. CDR3 coding DNA: TGTGCCAGAAGCTTGACAGGGGCCGATACTAACTATGGCTACACCTTC.

V usage is TRBV10-3 and J usage is TRBJ1-1; no definite D call. The length of the CDR3 is 13 residues. The V gene lost 10 bases and the J gene lost 1 base, with 13 bases spanning the gap. The germline V gene encodes CDR1 ENHRY and CDR2 SYGVKD. CDR3 region: CATHLGRNTEAFF. The CDR3 DNA reads TGTGCCACCCACTTGGGCAGGAACACTGAAGCTTTCTTT.

The chain carries TRBV5-1 and TRBJ2-2, with D unclear. Trimming pared 4 bases from V and 5 bases from J, leaving 15 bases between. The CDR3 contains 15 residues. Looked up from germline, CDR1 is SGHRS and CDR2 is YFSETQ. CDR3 in amino acids: CASSLRFPGTGELFF. The CDR3 bases are TGCGCCAGCAGCCTTCGTTTTCCAGGTACCGGGGAGCTGTTTTTT.

The V gene is TRBV4-1, the J gene TRBJ2-3; D gene unclear. V was trimmed by 0 bases and J by 2 bases, leaving 9 bases between them. The CDR3 has 15 residues. Per the germline V gene, CDR1 is MGHRA and CDR2 is YSYEKL. DNA of the CDR3: TGCGCCAGCAGCCAAGACGACCTCGACACAGATACGCAGTATTTT. Translation: CASSQDDLDTDTQYF.

The chain carries TRBV9 and TRBJ1-1; D might be TRBD1 (5 bases). The V gene lost 10 bases and the J gene lost 1 base, with 8 bases spanning the gap. The germline V gene has CDR1 SGDLS and CDR2 YYNGEE. The CDR3 loop spans 11 amino acids. The CDR3 here is CARGRNTEAFF. The CDR3 coding sequence is TGTGCCCGGGGGAGGAACACTGAAGCTTTCTTT.

DNA of the CDR3: TGTGCCAGCAGCTTAGACTCACTAGCGGGGGGGCTCTGGAATGAGCAGTTCTTC. This gives the protein CASSLDSLAGGLWNEQFF. The chain uses TRBV11-3 and TRBJ2-1, with 13 bases fitting TRBD2. The CDR3 is 18 residues long. The V gene's germline CDR1 is SGHNT and CDR2 YENEEA. The V segment lost 0 bases and the J segment 7 bases; nucleotides outside the gene matches: 9.

The chain is built from TRBV20-1 and TRBJ1-2, with D uncertain. Germline V gene sequence: CDR1 DFQATT, CDR2 SNEGSKA (reference sequence). Trimming left V 6 bases short and J 9 bases short, with 14 bases between. CDR3 length equals 11 residues. CDR3 bases: TGCAGTGCGGAAAGGGTGGGTAGCTACACCTTC. The encoded protein is CSAERVGSYTF.

The V call is TRBV6-5, the J call TRBJ2-3; 7 nucleotides align to TRBD1. Germline CDR1 is MNHEY and CDR2 is SVGAGI. The CDR3 runs 15 residues. V gave up 5 bases and J gave up 2 bases; unmatched junction bases: 7. The CDR3 is CASSTGQHPTDTQYF. Here the CDR3 DNA reads TGTGCCAGCAGTACGGGACAGCACCCCACAGATACGCAGTATTTT.

V usage is TRBV7-2 and J usage is TRBJ2-1; no clear D. V was clipped by 1 base and J by 0 bases, with 4 bases between them. There are 14 residues in the CDR3. Germline CDR1 reads SGHTA; CDR2 reads FQGNSA. This chain's CDR3 is CASSLGSSYNEQFF. The CDR3 bases are TGTGCCAGCAGCTTAGGGAGCTCCTACAATGAGCAGTTCTTC.

The chain has TRBV3-1 (or the pseudogene TRBV3-2) and TRBJ1-4; no definite D call. Trimming left V 0 bases short and J 7 bases short, with 0 bases between. The CDR3 has 11 amino acids. Germline V lookup: CDR1 LGHDT, CDR2 YNNKEL (reference sequence). CDR3: CASSQDEKLFF. CDR3 DNA: TGTGCCAGCAGCCAAGATGAAAAACTGTTTTTT.

The DNA of the CDR3 is TGTGCCAGCAGTGCGGGACAGCTTGGCGCGGCTGAAGCTTTCTTT. Amino acids: CASSAGQLGAAEAFF. The chain links TRBV2 to TRBJ1-1; 7 bases agree with TRBD1. The CDR3 extends over 15 amino acids. CDR1 SNHLY and CDR2 FYNNEI come from the germline V gene. V shed 4 bases and J 6 bases; nucleotides not matched to a gene: 11. The variable domain in full, with the rest retrieved from reference TRBV2 and TRBJ1-1, is EPEVTQTPSHQVTQMGQEVILRCVPISNHLYFYWYRQILGQKVEFLVSFYNNEISEKSEIFDDQFSVERPDGSNFTLKIRSTKLEDSAMYFCASSAGQLGAAEAFFGQGTRLTVV.

The chain employs TRBV7-9 and TRBJ2-7; 12 positions match TRBD1. The J segment lost 6 bases and the V segment lost 5 bases, leaving 5 bases of the junction unmatched. This CDR3 contains 14 residues. The germline gives CDR1 SEHNR, CDR2 FQNEAQ (reference sequence). CDR3 sequence reads: CASSKWGQGAEQYF. CDR3 DNA: TGTGCCAGCAGCAAATGGGGACAGGGGGCCGAGCAGTACTTC.